The source of this TCR beta chain is a study of STAT3 mutations in large granular lymphocyte leukemia. Study results and limitations: In about 30% of the 18 patients, new TCR clonotypes emerged after therapy. In T-cell large granular lymphocyte leukemia, about half of patients showed multiple immunodominant subclonotypes.

Profiled with immunoSEQ multiplex PCR; TCRdb holds only in-frame clones, not every one. The sample records about 9,300 clones, approximately 87% being singletons. As regards this clone: Antigen: not known.

This TCR was recovered from a man aged 80 or over with T-cell large granular lymphocyte leukemia. Some clones in this sample may be carry-over from other donors' samples. Sample: peripheral blood mononuclear cells.

The CDR3 DNA reads TGTGCCAGCAGTTCCACAGGGACCTATGGCTACACCTTC. It translates to CASSSTGTYGYTF. The gene calls are TRBV6-5 and TRBJ1-2; a weak D match, TRBD1 (6 bases). CDR1 and CDR2 (germline): MNHEY, SVGAGI. CDR3 length equals 13 residues. V was trimmed by 4 bases and J by 4 bases, leaving 10 bases between them.